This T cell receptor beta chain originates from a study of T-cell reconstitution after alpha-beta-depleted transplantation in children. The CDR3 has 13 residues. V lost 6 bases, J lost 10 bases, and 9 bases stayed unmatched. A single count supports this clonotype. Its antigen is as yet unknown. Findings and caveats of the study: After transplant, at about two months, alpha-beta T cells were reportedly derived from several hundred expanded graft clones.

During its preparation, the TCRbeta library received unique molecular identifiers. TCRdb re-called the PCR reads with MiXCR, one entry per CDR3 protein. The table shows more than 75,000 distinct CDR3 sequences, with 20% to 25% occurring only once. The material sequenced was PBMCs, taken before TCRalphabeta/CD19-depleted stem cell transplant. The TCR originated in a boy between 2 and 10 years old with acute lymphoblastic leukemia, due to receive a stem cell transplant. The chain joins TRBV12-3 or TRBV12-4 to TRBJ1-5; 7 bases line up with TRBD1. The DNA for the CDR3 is TGTGCCAGCAGACAGGGGTCGGGTCACCCCCAGCATTTT. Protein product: CASRQGSGHPQHF.